The 9 T cell receptor beta chains below were found in one sample sequenced in a study of blood T cell repertoires in COVID-19. TCRdb's copy holds only in-frame clones and misses some; the assay was immunoSEQ multiplex PCR. The sample lists 350,000 to 450,000 clones, 80% to 95% occurring once. Material: PBMCs or T cells enriched from blood (not recorded which). The receptors originated from a woman aged 35 to 49 who had been exposed to COVID-19.

This clone was counted between two and nine times. The chain is built from TRBV9 and TRBJ1-6; no clear D. V lost 3 bases, J lost 5 bases, and 12 bases lay in between. There are 15 residues in the CDR3. Germline CDR1 SGDLS, CDR2 YYNGEE. The CDR3 sequence: CASSGREKNNSPLHF. The CDR3 DNA is TGTGCCAGCAGCGGCCGGGAAAAGAATAATTCACCCCTCCACTTT.

V gene TRBV4-1 combines with J gene TRBJ2-5; tentative D call: TRBD2 (6 bases). CDR3 length: 15 amino acids. CDR1 and CDR2 (germline): MGHRA, YSYEKL. V lost 1 base to trimming and J lost 1 base, with 10 bases between them. The CDR3 coding sequence is TGCGCCAGCAGCCAAGGACTAGGTTTCCAAGAGACCCAGTACTTC. This codes for CASSQGLGFQETQYF.

This sequence joins TRBV24-1 and TRBJ2-6; 8 bases are a match to TRBD1. CDR1 and CDR2 (germline): KGHDR, SFDVKD. V lost 3 bases and J lost 4; bases outside the gene matches: 4. This CDR3 region has 16 residues. CDR3 sequence: CATSDRQGSGANVLTF. DNA of the CDR3: TGTGCCACCAGTGATAGACAGGGGTCCGGGGCCAACGTCCTGACTTTC.

The rearrangement links TRBV19 to TRBJ1-5; perhaps TRBD1 as D (6 bases). CDR1 is LNHDA, CDR2 SQIVND, per germline (reference sequence). CDR3 length: 13 residues. Trimming took off 7 bases at V and 7 bases at J, with 14 bases between the two ends. The CDR3: CASTLRGGQPQHF. The CDR3 DNA is TGTGCCAGTACCCTCAGAGGGGGACAGCCCCAGCATTTT. Together with reference TRBV19 and TRBJ1-5, the CDR3 gives the full variable domain: DGGITQSPKYLFRKEGQNVTLSCEQNLNHDAMYWYRQDPGQGLRLIYYSQIVNDFQKGDIAEGYSVSREKKESFPLTVTSAQKNPTAFYLCASTLRGGQPQHFGDGTRLSIL.

V and J are TRBV23-1 and TRBJ1-1, with D perhaps TRBD1 (5 bases). TRBV23-1 is assigned to the ORF class and has an uncertain function. The length of the CDR3 is 16 residues. Trimming removed 4 bases at V and 4 bases at J, with 19 bases between. The CDR3 DNA follows: TGCGCCAGCAGTCCCTCGGTATCGGGGGGAGGCACTGAAGCTTTCTTT. Protein sequence: CASSPSVSGGGTEAFF.

The rearrangement joins TRBV5-1 to TRBJ2-1; 8 nucleotides agree with TRBD1. CDR3 size: 13 residues. V lost 7 bases to trimming and J lost 3 bases; unmatched junction nucleotides: 3. The germline CDR1 and CDR2 sequences are SGHRS and YFSETQ. DNA for the CDR3: TGCGCCAGCGCGACAGGGGACTACAATGAGCAGTTCTTC. It yields the protein CASATGDYNEQFF.

V gene TRBV24-1 combines with J gene TRBJ2-1; 12 nucleotides agree with TRBD1. V lost 0 bases, J lost 5 bases, and 10 bases stayed unmatched. The CDR3 loop spans 19 amino acids. Germline CDR1 KGHDR, CDR2 SFDVKD. CDR3 in amino acids: CATSDLGTGGASAHNEQFF. The CDR3 bases are TGTGCCACCAGTGATTTGGGGACAGGGGGCGCTTCAGCCCACAATGAGCAGTTCTTC.

This chain uses TRBV19 with TRBJ1-4; the D is unclear. Trimming left V 5 bases short and J 1 base short, with 8 bases between. The CDR3 has 14 amino acids. CDR1 LNHDA and CDR2 SQIVND come from the germline V gene (reference sequence). Here the CDR3 reads CASSSLQTNEKLFF. The CDR3 region has the DNA TGTGCCAGTAGTTCCTTACAAACTAATGAAAAACTGTTTTTT.

This sequence joins TRBV19 and TRBJ2-7; D may be TRBD1 (7 bases). Deletions cut 5 bases from V and 6 bases from J, with 14 bases between. The CDR3 length is 13 residues. The germline V gene has CDR1 LNHDA and CDR2 SQIVND (reference sequence). The CDR3 is CASSRNRGGEQYF. CDR3 coding DNA: TGTGCCAGTAGTCGGAACAGGGGAGGCGAGCAGTACTTC.